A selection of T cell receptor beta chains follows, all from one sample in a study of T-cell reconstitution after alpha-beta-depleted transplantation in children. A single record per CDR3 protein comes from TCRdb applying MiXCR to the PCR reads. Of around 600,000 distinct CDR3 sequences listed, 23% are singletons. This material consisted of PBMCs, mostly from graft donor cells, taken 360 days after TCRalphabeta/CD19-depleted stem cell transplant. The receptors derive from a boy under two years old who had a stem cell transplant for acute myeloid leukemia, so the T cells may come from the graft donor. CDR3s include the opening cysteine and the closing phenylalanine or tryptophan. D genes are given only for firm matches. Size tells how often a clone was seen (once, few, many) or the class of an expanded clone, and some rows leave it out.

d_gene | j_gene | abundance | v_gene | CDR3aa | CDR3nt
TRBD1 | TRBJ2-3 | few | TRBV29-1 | CSLGQGTDTQYF | TGCAGCTTAGGACAGGGGACAGATACGCAGTATTTT
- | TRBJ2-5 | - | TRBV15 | CATSRGNYRPLQETQYF | TGTGCCACCAGCAGAGGGAACTACCGACCTCTCCAAGAGACCCAGTACTTC
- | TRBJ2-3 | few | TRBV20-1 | CSARGNTDTQYF | TGCAGTGCTAGGGGTAACACAGATACGCAGTATTTT
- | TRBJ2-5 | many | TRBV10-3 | CAISGGGEETQYF | TGTGCCATCAGTGGAGGGGGGGAAGAGACCCAGTACTTC
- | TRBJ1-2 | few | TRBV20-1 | CSASGPDRRGAF | TGCAGTGCCAGTGGGCCTGACAGACGTGGTGCTTTC
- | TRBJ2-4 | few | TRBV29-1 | CSVSGLAKNIQYF | TGCAGCGTGTCGGGGCTAGCCAAAAACATTCAGTACTTC
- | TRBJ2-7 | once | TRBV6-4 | CASGGYGGPRPYEQYF | TGTGCCAGCGGCGGTTACGGGGGGCCCAGACCCTACGAGCAGTACTTC
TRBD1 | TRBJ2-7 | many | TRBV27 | CASSGTGHPYEQYF | TGTGCCAGCAGCGGGACAGGCCATCCCTACGAGCAGTACTTC
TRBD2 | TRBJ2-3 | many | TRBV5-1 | CASSLVGSGGLLAADTQYF | TGCGCCAGCAGCTTGGTTGGTAGCGGGGGGCTCCTGGCGGCGGATACGCAGTATTTT
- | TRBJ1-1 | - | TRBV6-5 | CASSYGRGSPLQAFF | TGTGCCAGCAGTTACGGTAGAGGGTCACCCCTTCAAGCTTTCTTT
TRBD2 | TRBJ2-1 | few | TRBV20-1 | CSARSQRTSGFHEQFF | TGCAGTGCTAGATCGCAGAGGACTAGCGGTTTCCATGAGCAGTTCTTC
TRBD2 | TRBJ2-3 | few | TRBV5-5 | CASSGERGVTDTQYF | TGTGCCAGCAGCGGGGAGCGGGGGGTCACAGATACGCAGTATTTT
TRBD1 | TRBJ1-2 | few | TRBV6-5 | CASSYLGQGNGYTF | TGTGCCAGCAGTTACCTTGGACAGGGTAATGGCTACACCTTC
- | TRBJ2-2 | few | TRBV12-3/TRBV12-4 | CASSVPGGASGELFF | TGTGCCAGCAGTGTCCCCGGGGGCGCATCCGGGGAGCTGTTTTTT
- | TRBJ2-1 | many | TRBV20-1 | CSARWEGNEQFF | TGCAGTGCTAGATGGGAAGGGAATGAGCAGTTCTTC
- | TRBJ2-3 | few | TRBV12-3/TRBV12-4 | CASRDRDGTTDTQYF | TGTGCCAGCAGGGACCGGGACGGCACCACAGATACGCAGTATTTT
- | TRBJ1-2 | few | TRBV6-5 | CASSYSDRTNYGYTF | TGTGCCAGCAGTTACTCGGACAGAACTAACTATGGCTACACCTTC
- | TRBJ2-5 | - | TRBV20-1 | CSAPKEGVWETQYF | TGCAGTGCTCCGAAGGAAGGGGTGTGGGAGACCCAGTACTTC
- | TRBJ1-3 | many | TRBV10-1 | CASSPSSGNTIYF | TGCGCCAGCAGCCCGAGCTCTGGAAACACCATATATTTT
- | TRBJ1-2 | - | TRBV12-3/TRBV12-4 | CASSLSPGTSPGYTF | TGTGCCAGCTCCCTTTCCCCCGGAACGTCACCTGGCTACACCTTC
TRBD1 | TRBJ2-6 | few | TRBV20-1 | CSARAGQGFSGANVLTF | TGCAGTGCTAGAGCGGGACAGGGTTTTTCTGGGGCCAACGTCCTGACTTTC
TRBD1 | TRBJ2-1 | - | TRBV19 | CASSTTGNYNEQFF | TGTGCCAGTAGTACGACAGGGAACTACAATGAGCAGTTCTTC
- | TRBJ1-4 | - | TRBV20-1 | CSARSLGREKLFF | TGCAGTGCTAGGAGTTTGGGAAGGGAAAAACTGTTTTTT
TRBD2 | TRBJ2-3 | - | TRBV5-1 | CASSAGLAGAMDSTDTQYF | TGCGCCAGCAGCGCCGGACTAGCGGGGGCCATGGACAGCACAGATACGCAGTATTTT
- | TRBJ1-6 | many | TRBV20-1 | CSARDLGVNSPLHF | TGCAGTGCTAGAGATTTAGGAGTTAATTCACCCCTCCACTTT
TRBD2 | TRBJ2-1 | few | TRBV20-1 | CSARDQDGGAFHEQFF | TGCAGTGCTAGAGATCAGGACGGGGGGGCCTTCCATGAGCAGTTCTTC
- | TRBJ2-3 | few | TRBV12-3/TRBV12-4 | CASSMGHSTDTQYF | TGTGCCAGCAGCATGGGACACAGCACAGATACGCAGTATTTT
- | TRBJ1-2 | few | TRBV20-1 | CCARDQLSAPLLFGYTF | TGCTGTGCTAGAGATCAGCTCTCGGCTCCCCTTCTTTTCGGCTACACCTTC
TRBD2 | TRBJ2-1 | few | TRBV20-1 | CSAKRPGLAGAISYNEQFF | TGCAGTGCAAAACGCCCGGGACTAGCGGGGGCGATATCCTACAATGAGCAGTTCTTC
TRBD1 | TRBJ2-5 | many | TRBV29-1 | CSVSQGAETQYF | TGCAGCGTTTCCCAGGGGGCGGAGACCCAGTACTTC
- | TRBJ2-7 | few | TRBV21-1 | CASSKKGARTGIDEQYF | TGTGCCAGCAGCAAAAAGGGGGCGAGAACAGGGATCGACGAGCAGTACTTC
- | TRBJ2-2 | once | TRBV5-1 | CASSLAGSGTGELFF | TGCGCCAGCAGCTTGGCTGGCAGCGGCACCGGGGAGCTGTTTTTT
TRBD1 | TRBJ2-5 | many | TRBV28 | CASSKTGLGDQETQYF | TGTGCCAGCAGCAAGACAGGGTTGGGGGACCAAGAGACCCAGTACTTC
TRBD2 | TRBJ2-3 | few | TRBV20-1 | CSARRLSGGASSRVTQYF | TGCAGTGCTAGACGCCTTAGCGGGGGGGCTTCTTCGCGTGTTACGCAGTATTTT
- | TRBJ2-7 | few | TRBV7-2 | CASSPRPQTYEQYF | TGTGCCAGCAGCCCCCGCCCCCAGACCTACGAGCAGTACTTC
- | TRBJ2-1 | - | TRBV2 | CASGKDRGSYNEQFF | TGTGCCAGCGGAAAGGACCGAGGCTCCTACAATGAGCAGTTCTTC
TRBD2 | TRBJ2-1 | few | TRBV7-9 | CASSLRGGRNEQFF | TGTGCCAGCAGCTTGCGGGGGGGCCGCAATGAGCAGTTCTTC
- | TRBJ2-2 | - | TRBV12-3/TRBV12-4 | CAICSGELFF | TGTGCCATCTGTTCTGGGGAGCTGTTTTTT
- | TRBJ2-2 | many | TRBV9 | CASSVALRGGGELFF | TGTGCCAGCAGCGTAGCTTTGCGGGGCGGCGGGGAGCTGTTTTTT
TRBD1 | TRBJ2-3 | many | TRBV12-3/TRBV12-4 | CASSFVGQVADTQYF | TGTGCCAGCAGTTTTGTGGGACAGGTGGCAGATACGCAGTATTTT
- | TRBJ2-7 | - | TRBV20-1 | CSANRASSYEQYF | TGCAGTGCAAACAGGGCGAGCTCCTACGAGCAGTACTTC
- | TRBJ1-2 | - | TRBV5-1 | CASSLTAGTGGYTF | TGCGCCAGCAGCTTGACGGCTGGGACGGGAGGCTACACCTTC
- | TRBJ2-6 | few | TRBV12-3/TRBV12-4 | CASSQGVGANVLTF | TGTGCCAGCAGCCAGGGCGTTGGGGCCAACGTCCTGACTTTC
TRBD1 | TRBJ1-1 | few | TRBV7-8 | CASSPNAGTGVGGTEAFF | TGTGCCAGCAGTCCCAACGCCGGGACAGGGGTTGGTGGCACTGAAGCTTTCTTT
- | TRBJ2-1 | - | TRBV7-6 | CASSLNSQNYNEQFF | TGTGCCAGCAGCCTAAACAGCCAAAACTACAATGAGCAGTTCTTC
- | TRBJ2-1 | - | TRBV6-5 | CASMLDHGYNEQFF | TGTGCCAGCATGTTAGATCACGGGTACAATGAGCAGTTCTTC
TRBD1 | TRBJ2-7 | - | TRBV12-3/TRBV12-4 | CASRRTGSHEQYF | TGTGCCAGCAGAAGGACAGGGTCACACGAGCAGTACTTC
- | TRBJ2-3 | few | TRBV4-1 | CASGAYGSTDTQYF | TGCGCCAGCGGAGCCTATGGGTCGACAGATACGCAGTATTTT
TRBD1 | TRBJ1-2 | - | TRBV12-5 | CASGRGQGYGYTF | TGTGCTAGTGGCCGTGGACAGGGTTATGGCTACACCTTC
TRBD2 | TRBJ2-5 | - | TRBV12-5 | CASTGGGEETQYF | TGTGCTAGTACCGGCGGGGGGGAAGAGACCCAGTACTTC
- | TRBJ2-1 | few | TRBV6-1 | CASSFRRRGHEQFF | TGTGCCAGCAGCTTCCGGAGGAGGGGTCATGAGCAGTTCTTC
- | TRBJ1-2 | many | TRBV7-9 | CASTAGSKGYTF | TGTGCCAGCACCGCAGGTTCCAAGGGCTACACCTTC
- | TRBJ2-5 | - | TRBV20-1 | CSARDNTGKETQYF | TGCAGTGCTAGGGATAACACAGGGAAAGAGACCCAGTACTTC
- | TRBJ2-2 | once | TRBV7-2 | CASSLNRLGGELFF | TGTGCCAGCAGCTTAAATAGGCTAGGCGGGGAGCTGTTTTTT
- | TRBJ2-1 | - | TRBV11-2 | CASSLLGGSGYYNEQFF | TGTGCCAGCAGCCTCCTGGGTGGTAGCGGATATTACAATGAGCAGTTCTTC